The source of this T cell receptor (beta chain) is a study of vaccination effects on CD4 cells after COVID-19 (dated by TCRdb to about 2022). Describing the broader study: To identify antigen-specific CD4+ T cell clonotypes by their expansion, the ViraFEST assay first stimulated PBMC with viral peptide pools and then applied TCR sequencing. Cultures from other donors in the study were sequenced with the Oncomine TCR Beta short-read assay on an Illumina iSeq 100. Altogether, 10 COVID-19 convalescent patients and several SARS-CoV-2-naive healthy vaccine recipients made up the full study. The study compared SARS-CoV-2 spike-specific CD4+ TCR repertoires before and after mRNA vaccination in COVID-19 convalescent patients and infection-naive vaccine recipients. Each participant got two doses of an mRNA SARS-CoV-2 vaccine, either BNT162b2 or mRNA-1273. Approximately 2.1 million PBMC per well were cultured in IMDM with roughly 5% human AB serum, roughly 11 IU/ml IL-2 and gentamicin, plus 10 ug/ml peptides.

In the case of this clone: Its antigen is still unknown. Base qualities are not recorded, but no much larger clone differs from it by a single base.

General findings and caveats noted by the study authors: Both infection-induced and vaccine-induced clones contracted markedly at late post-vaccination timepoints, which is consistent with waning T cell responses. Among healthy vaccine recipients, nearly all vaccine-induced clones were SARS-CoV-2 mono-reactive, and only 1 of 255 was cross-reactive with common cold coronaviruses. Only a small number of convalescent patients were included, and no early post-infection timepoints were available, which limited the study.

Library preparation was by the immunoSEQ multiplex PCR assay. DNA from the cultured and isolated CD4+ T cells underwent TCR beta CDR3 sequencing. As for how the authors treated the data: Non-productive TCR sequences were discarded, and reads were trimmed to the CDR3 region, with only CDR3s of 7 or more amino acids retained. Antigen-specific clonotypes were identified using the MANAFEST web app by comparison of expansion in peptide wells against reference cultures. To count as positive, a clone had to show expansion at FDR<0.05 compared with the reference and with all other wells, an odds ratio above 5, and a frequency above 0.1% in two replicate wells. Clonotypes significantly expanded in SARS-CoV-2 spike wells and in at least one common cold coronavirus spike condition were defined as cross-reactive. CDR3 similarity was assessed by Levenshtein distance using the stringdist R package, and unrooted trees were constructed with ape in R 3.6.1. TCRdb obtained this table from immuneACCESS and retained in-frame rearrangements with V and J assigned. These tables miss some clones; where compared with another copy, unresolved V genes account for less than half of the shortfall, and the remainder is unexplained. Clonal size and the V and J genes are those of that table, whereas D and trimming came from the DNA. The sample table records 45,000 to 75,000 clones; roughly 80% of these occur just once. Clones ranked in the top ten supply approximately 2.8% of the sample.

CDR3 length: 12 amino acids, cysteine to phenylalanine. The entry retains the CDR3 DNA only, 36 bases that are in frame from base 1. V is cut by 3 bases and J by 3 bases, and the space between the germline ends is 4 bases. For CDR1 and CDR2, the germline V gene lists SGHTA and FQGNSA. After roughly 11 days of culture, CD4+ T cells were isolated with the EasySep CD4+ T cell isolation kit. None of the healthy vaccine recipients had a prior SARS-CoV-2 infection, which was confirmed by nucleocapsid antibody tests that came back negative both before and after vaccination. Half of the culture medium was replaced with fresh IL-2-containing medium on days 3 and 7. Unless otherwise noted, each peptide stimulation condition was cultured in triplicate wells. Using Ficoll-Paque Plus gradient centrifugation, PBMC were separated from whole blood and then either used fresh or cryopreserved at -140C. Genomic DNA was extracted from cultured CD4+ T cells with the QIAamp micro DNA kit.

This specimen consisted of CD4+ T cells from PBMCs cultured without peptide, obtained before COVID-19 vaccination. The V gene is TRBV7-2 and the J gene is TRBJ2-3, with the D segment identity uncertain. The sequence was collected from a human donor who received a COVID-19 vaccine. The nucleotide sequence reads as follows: TGTGCCAGCAGCTTGCAGACAGATACGCAGTATTTT. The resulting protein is CASSLQTDTQYF.